This TCR beta chain was recorded in a study of T cell responses to AZD1222 COVID-19 vaccine. Study results and caveats: With dominance at 160-218 and 743-854, vaccine-associated CD4 TCRs spanned spike.

Turning to this clone: Its antigen is currently unknown.

Germline V CDR1 and CDR2: LGHNT, FRNRAP. Trimming stripped 6 bases from V and 5 bases from J, with 13 bases between. This CDR3 contains 13 residues. TCRdb's copy holds only in-frame clones and misses some; the assay was immunoSEQ multiplex PCR. The repertoire holds some 130,000 clones, with 85% to 95% as singletons. V usage is TRBV12-5 and J usage is TRBJ1-2; no clear D. This clonotype originated in an adult in good health. Sequenced material: peripheral blood, taken on day 0 of AZD1222 vaccination. This CDR3 reads CASGPPHTYGYTF. The DNA of the CDR3 is TGTGCTAGTGGCCCTCCACACACATATGGCTACACCTTC.